This TCR beta chain was recorded in a study of identical twins. Notes on the study in general: The study drew conclusions from cross-sectional statistical analysis, not from following the same donors. Low generation probability was overrepresented in out-of-frame alpha sequences shared by twins.

Via MiXCR, TCRdb re-called the 5' RACE reads, giving one row per CDR3 protein. Here the sample spans 550,000 to 800,000 distinct CDR3 sequences, less than 9% being singletons. This clonotype was seen repeatedly, ten times or more. Its antigen remains unknown. V shed 5 bases and J shed 4 bases, with 6 bases lying between them. CDR1 SNHLY and CDR2 FYNNEI come from the germline V gene. This CDR3 has 11 amino acids. The same data also went into a second study, on yellow fever vaccine responses in identical twins. That report adds: The T cell response to vaccination in identical twins was reportedly partly convergent and partly personalized.

The receptor comes from a woman aged 18-29 years in good health. This chain joins TRBV2 and TRBJ2-7; D is undetermined. The sequenced material came from PBMCs. Here the CDR3 reads CASSTEYEQYF. Here the CDR3 DNA reads TGTGCCAGCAGTACAGAATACGAGCAGTACTTC. The complete variable domain, with remaining parts taken from reference TRBV2 and TRBJ2-7, reads EPEVTQTPSHQVTQMGQEVILRCVPISNHLYFYWYRQILGQKVEFLVSFYNNEISEKSEIFDDQFSVERPDGSNFTLKIRSTKLEDSAMYFCASSTEYEQYFGPGTRLTVT.